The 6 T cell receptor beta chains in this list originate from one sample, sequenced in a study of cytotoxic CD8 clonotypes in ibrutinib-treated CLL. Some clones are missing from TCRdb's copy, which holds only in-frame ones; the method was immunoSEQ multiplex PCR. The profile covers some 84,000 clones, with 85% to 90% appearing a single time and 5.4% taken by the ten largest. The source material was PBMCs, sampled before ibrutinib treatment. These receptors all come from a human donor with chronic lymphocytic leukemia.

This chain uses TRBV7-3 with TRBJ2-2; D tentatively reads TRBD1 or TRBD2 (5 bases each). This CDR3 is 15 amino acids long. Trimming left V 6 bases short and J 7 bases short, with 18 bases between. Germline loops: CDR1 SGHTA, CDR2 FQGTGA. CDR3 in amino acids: CASRQAGTQNGELFF. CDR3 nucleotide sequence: TGTGCCAGCAGACAAGCCGGGACCCAAAACGGGGAGCTGTTTTTT.

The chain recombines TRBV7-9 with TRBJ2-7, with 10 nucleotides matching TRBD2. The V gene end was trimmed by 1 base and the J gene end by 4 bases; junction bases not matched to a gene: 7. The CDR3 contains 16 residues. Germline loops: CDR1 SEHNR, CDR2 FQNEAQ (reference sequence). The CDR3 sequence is CASSLESSGSRYEQYF. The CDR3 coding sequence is TGTGCCAGCAGCTTAGAGTCTAGCGGGAGCAGGTACGAGCAGTACTTC.

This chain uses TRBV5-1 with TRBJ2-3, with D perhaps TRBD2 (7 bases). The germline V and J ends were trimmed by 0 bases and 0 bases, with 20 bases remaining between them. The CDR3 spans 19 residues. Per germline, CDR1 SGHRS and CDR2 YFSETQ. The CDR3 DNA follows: TGCGCCAGCAGCTTGGCCGCGGGGGCCGGGCGGGGAAGCACAGATACGCAGTATTTT. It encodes CASSLAAGAGRGSTDTQYF.

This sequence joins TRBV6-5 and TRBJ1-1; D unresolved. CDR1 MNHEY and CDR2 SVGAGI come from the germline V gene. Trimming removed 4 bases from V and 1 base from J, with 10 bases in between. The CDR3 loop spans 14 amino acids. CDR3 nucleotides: TGTGCCAGCAGTTTAGGACGGGCGAACACTGAAGCTTTCTTT. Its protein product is CASSLGRANTEAFF.

In DNA, the CDR3 is TGTGCCAGCAGCTCGGGACTAGCGGGAGATGAGCAGTTCTTC. This codes for CASSSGLAGDEQFF. The chain carries TRBV7-9 and TRBJ2-1, with 14 bases fitting TRBD2. CDR1 and CDR2 from the germline V gene are SEHNR and FQNEAQ (reference sequence). This CDR3 spans 14 amino acids. J gave up 8 bases and V 4 bases, and 1 base lay outside the gene matches.

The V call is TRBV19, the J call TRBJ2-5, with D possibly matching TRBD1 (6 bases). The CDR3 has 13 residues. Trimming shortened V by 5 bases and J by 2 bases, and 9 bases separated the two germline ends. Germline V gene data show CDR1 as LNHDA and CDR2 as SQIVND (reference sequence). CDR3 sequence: CASSSDSQETQYF. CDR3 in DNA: TGTGCCAGTAGTTCGGACAGTCAAGAGACCCAGTACTTC. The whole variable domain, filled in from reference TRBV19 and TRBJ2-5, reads DGGITQSPKYLFRKEGQNVTLSCEQNLNHDAMYWYRQDPGQGLRLIYYSQIVNDFQKGDIAEGYSVSREKKESFPLTVTSAQKNPTAFYLCASSSDSQETQYFGPGTRLLVL.